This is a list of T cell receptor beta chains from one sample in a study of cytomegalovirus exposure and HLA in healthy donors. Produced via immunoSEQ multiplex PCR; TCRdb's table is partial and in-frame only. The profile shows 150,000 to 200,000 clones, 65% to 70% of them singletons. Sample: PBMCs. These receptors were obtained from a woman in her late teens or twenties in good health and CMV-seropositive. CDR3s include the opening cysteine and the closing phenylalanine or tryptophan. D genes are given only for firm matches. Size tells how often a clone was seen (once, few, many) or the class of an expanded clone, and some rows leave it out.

cdr3_nt: TGTGCCAGCAGCCCGGGACTACATAATTCACCCCTCCACTTT
cdr3_aa: CASSPGLHNSPLHF
v_call: TRBV2
cdr3_length: 14
clone_size: -
d_call: -
j_call: TRBJ1-6

cdr3_nt: TGTGCCAGCAGCCCTATGCGGGCTACTCCCTATGGCTACACCTTC
cdr3_aa: CASSPMRATPYGYTF
v_call: TRBV11-2
cdr3_length: 15
clone_size: -
d_call: -
j_call: TRBJ1-2

cdr3_nt: TGTGCCACCAGCAGAGCTCTACGGACAGGGACAGGTACAGATACGCAGTATTTT
cdr3_aa: CATSRALRTGTGTDTQYF
v_call: TRBV15
cdr3_length: 18
clone_size: -
d_call: TRBD1
j_call: TRBJ2-3

cdr3_nt: TGCGCCAGCAGCTTCGACAGGGGTATCACTGAAGCTTTCTTT
cdr3_aa: CASSFDRGITEAFF
v_call: TRBV5-1
cdr3_length: 14
clone_size: -
d_call: TRBD1
j_call: TRBJ1-1

cdr3_nt: TGTGCCAGCTCACCTCGGACAGACTCCTACGAGCAGTACTTC
cdr3_aa: CASSPRTDSYEQYF
v_call: TRBV18
cdr3_length: 14
clone_size: -
d_call: -
j_call: TRBJ2-7

cdr3_nt: TGCGCCAGCAGCCAAGATAGAGTCCTCACTAATGAAAAACTGTTTTTT
cdr3_aa: CASSQDRVLTNEKLFF
v_call: TRBV4-1
cdr3_length: 16
clone_size: -
d_call: -
j_call: TRBJ1-4

cdr3_nt: TGTGCCAGCAGCGTAGAGAGGGGACTAGCGAGTGGGACCCAGTACTTC
cdr3_aa: CASSVERGLASGTQYF
v_call: TRBV9
cdr3_length: 16
clone_size: -
d_call: TRBD2
j_call: TRBJ2-5

cdr3_nt: TGTGCCAGCAGCTTAACGCAGGGGATTGGGTATTTT
cdr3_aa: CASSLTQGIGYF
v_call: TRBV11-2
cdr3_length: 12
clone_size: once
d_call: -
j_call: TRBJ2-3

cdr3_nt: TGTGCCAGCAGCTTAGGGACTAGCGGGAGGGACGAGCAGTACTTC
cdr3_aa: CASSLGTSGRDEQYF
v_call: TRBV7-9
cdr3_length: 15
clone_size: -
d_call: TRBD2
j_call: TRBJ2-7

cdr3_nt: TGTGCCAGCACCTCCACCGGGGAGCTGTTTTTT
cdr3_aa: CASTSTGELFF
v_call: TRBV9
cdr3_length: 11
clone_size: -
d_call: -
j_call: TRBJ2-2

cdr3_nt: TGTGCCAGTAGTATCCTAGAAGGTGGGAACACTGAAGCTTTCTTT
cdr3_aa: CASSILEGGNTEAFF
v_call: TRBV19
cdr3_length: 15
clone_size: -
d_call: -
j_call: TRBJ1-1

cdr3_nt: TGTGCCAGTAGGAACAGGGACACTGAAGCTTTCTTT
cdr3_aa: CASRNRDTEAFF
v_call: TRBV19
cdr3_length: 12
clone_size: few
d_call: -
j_call: TRBJ1-1

cdr3_nt: TGTGCCAGCAGCTTAGGAACTAGTTCTTTGTTCTTC
cdr3_aa: CASSLGTSSLFF
v_call: TRBV7-3
cdr3_length: 12
clone_size: few
d_call: -
j_call: TRBJ2-1

cdr3_nt: TGTGCCAGCAGTCACCCGGGGGGAAACACTGAAGCTTTCTTT
cdr3_aa: CASSHPGGNTEAFF
v_call: TRBV27
cdr3_length: 14
clone_size: -
d_call: -
j_call: TRBJ1-1

cdr3_nt: TGCGCCAGCAGCTTGTTTACAGGGTCCGAGCAGTACTTC
cdr3_aa: CASSLFTGSEQYF
v_call: TRBV5-1
cdr3_length: 13
clone_size: -
d_call: -
j_call: TRBJ2-7

cdr3_nt: TGTGCCAGCAGCTTTAGCGCCGAAGGTACTGAGCAGTTCTTC
cdr3_aa: CASSFSAEGTEQFF
v_call: TRBV7-2
cdr3_length: 14
clone_size: once
d_call: -
j_call: TRBJ2-1

cdr3_nt: TGTGCCAGCAGCTTATCGCCAGATAATGAAAAACTGTTTTTT
cdr3_aa: CASSLSPDNEKLFF
v_call: TRBV7-6
cdr3_length: 14
clone_size: -
d_call: -
j_call: TRBJ1-4

cdr3_nt: TGTGCCAGCAGTTTGAGTAGCAATCAGCCCCAGCATTTT
cdr3_aa: CASSLSSNQPQHF
v_call: TRBV27
cdr3_length: 13
clone_size: -
d_call: -
j_call: TRBJ1-5

cdr3_nt: TGTGCCAGCAGTCCTCGGGGGTCGGGGGCCGGGGAGCTGTTTTTT
cdr3_aa: CASSPRGSGAGELFF
v_call: TRBV6-5
cdr3_length: 15
clone_size: few
d_call: -
j_call: TRBJ2-2

cdr3_nt: TGTGCCAGCAGCAGCGCGACTTTCCAGGGGAATGAAAAACTGTTTTTT
cdr3_aa: CASSSATFQGNEKLFF
v_call: TRBV7-2
cdr3_length: 16
clone_size: -
d_call: -
j_call: TRBJ1-4

cdr3_nt: TGTGCCAGCAGCACTGGAGGGCCCTACGAACAGTACTTC
cdr3_aa: CASSTGGPYEQYF
v_call: TRBV7-9
cdr3_length: 13
clone_size: -
d_call: -
j_call: TRBJ2-7

cdr3_nt: TGTGCCAGCGCAAAAGGGGCGTATGAGACCCAGTACTTC
cdr3_aa: CASAKGAYETQYF
v_call: TRBV6-5
cdr3_length: 13
clone_size: -
d_call: -
j_call: TRBJ2-5

cdr3_nt: TGTGCCAGCAGCCAAGTGGGCGGACAGGGGGCCTACGAGCAGTACTTC
cdr3_aa: CASSQVGGQGAYEQYF
v_call: TRBV14
cdr3_length: 16
clone_size: once
d_call: TRBD1
j_call: TRBJ2-7

cdr3_nt: TGTGCCAGCAGCTTAAACCAGCGGGGGGCCTCCTACAATGAGCAGTTCTTC
cdr3_aa: CASSLNQRGASYNEQFF
v_call: TRBV7-3
cdr3_length: 17
clone_size: -
d_call: TRBD2
j_call: TRBJ2-1

cdr3_nt: TGTGCCAGCAGCTTTGTCATGGGCGGGGGACACTCTGGAAACACCATATATTTT
cdr3_aa: CASSFVMGGGHSGNTIYF
v_call: TRBV7-9
cdr3_length: 18
clone_size: -
d_call: -
j_call: TRBJ1-3

cdr3_nt: TGTGCCAGCAGCGGGGGGGGAGCCGAACAAAACAATGAGCAGTTCTTC
cdr3_aa: CASSGGGAEQNNEQFF
v_call: TRBV28
cdr3_length: 16
clone_size: -
d_call: TRBD2
j_call: TRBJ2-1

cdr3_nt: TGTGCCAGCAGCGTTGGGCTGGCCGGGGAGCTGTTTTTT
cdr3_aa: CASSVGLAGELFF
v_call: TRBV9
cdr3_length: 13
clone_size: few
d_call: -
j_call: TRBJ2-2

cdr3_nt: TGTGCCAGCAGCTCACGAGCGGGAGGGGCCTACAATGAGCAGTTCTTC
cdr3_aa: CASSSRAGGAYNEQFF
v_call: TRBV7-3
cdr3_length: 16
clone_size: few
d_call: TRBD2
j_call: TRBJ2-1

cdr3_nt: TGTGCCAGTAGTAGTAACAGGGTACGCAATCAGCCCCAGCATTTT
cdr3_aa: CASSSNRVRNQPQHF
v_call: TRBV19
cdr3_length: 15
clone_size: once
d_call: -
j_call: TRBJ1-5

cdr3_nt: TGTGCCAGCAGTCAGGGGGCGGGGGGCTACACCTTC
cdr3_aa: CASSQGAGGYTF
v_call: TRBV9
cdr3_length: 12
clone_size: -
d_call: TRBD1
j_call: TRBJ1-2

cdr3_nt: TGTGCCAGCAGCCCCGGGACTAGCGGGGGGGGAAGGACAGATACGCAGTATTTT
cdr3_aa: CASSPGTSGGGRTDTQYF
v_call: TRBV5-6
cdr3_length: 18
clone_size: few
d_call: TRBD2
j_call: TRBJ2-3

cdr3_nt: TGTGCCAGCAGCTCCCAAATACAGGCTTCAAATAATTCACCCCTCCACTTT
cdr3_aa: CASSSQIQASNNSPLHF
v_call: TRBV7-6
cdr3_length: 17
clone_size: -
d_call: -
j_call: TRBJ1-6

cdr3_nt: TGTGCCACCAGCAGGGCGGGGGCCATTAGAAACACCATATATTTT
cdr3_aa: CATSRAGAIRNTIYF
v_call: TRBV15
cdr3_length: 15
clone_size: few
d_call: -
j_call: TRBJ1-3

cdr3_nt: TGTGCCAGCAGTGAAGGACTTCTGATGGACACCATATATTTT
cdr3_aa: CASSEGLLMDTIYF
v_call: TRBV2
cdr3_length: 14
clone_size: once
d_call: -
j_call: TRBJ1-3

cdr3_nt: TGCGCCAGCAGCTTGGCGGGCAGGGGAACGGGCTACACCTTC
cdr3_aa: CASSLAGRGTGYTF
v_call: TRBV5-1
cdr3_length: 14
clone_size: -
d_call: -
j_call: TRBJ1-2

cdr3_nt: TGTGCCAGCCGGGCGGGGCAGGGCTATGGCTACACCTTC
cdr3_aa: CASRAGQGYGYTF
v_call: TRBV2
cdr3_length: 13
clone_size: -
d_call: -
j_call: TRBJ1-2

cdr3_nt: TGTGCCAGCAGTATTAGGGGGTTCGGGACAGATACGCAGTATTTT
cdr3_aa: CASSIRGFGTDTQYF
v_call: TRBV2
cdr3_length: 15
clone_size: few
d_call: -
j_call: TRBJ2-3

cdr3_nt: TGTGCCAGCAGTGAAGGGGGCGGGTATGGCTACACCTTC
cdr3_aa: CASSEGGGYGYTF
v_call: TRBV28
cdr3_length: 13
clone_size: once
d_call: TRBD1
j_call: TRBJ1-2

cdr3_nt: TGTGCCAGCAGAGTTTACGGAGCCGGGACTAGCGGGGGGGCAAAAATAACCGGGGAGCTGTTTTTT
cdr3_aa: CASRVYGAGTSGGAKITGELFF
v_call: TRBV28
cdr3_length: 22
clone_size: -
d_call: TRBD2
j_call: TRBJ2-2

cdr3_nt: TGTGCCAGCAGTTACAGAAGGCAGGGGGCGTCTGGCTACACCTTC
cdr3_aa: CASSYRRQGASGYTF
v_call: TRBV6-5
cdr3_length: 15
clone_size: -
d_call: TRBD1
j_call: TRBJ1-2

cdr3_nt: TGTGCCAGCAGCCGTCGACAGGGCTTCTACGAGCAGTACTTC
cdr3_aa: CASSRRQGFYEQYF
v_call: TRBV5-4
cdr3_length: 14
clone_size: -
d_call: TRBD1
j_call: TRBJ2-7

cdr3_nt: TGCGCCAGCAGTGCCGCGGGACCCTACAATGAGCAGTTCTTC
cdr3_aa: CASSAAGPYNEQFF
v_call: TRBV10-1
cdr3_length: 14
clone_size: few
d_call: -
j_call: TRBJ2-1

cdr3_nt: TGCGCCAGCAGCTTGGGACTAGAGAACACCGGGGAGCTGTTTTTT
cdr3_aa: CASSLGLENTGELFF
v_call: TRBV5-1
cdr3_length: 15
clone_size: -
d_call: -
j_call: TRBJ2-2